One and the same sample provided the 9 T cell receptor beta chains below, sequenced in a study of T cells in Graves' hyperthyroidism and ophthalmopathy. Amplification of TCR beta CDR3 regions used RNA as the template. First-round RT-PCR of the TCR CDR3 relied on the HTBI primer set. TCRdb reanalysed the multiplex PCR reads using MiXCR and keeps one entry per CDR3 protein. Among a few hundred thousand distinct CDR3 sequences listed, 46% were seen once. Sequencing used peripheral blood or thyroid tissue (not recorded which). The receptor set was obtained from an adult woman with Graves' disease, either hyperthyroidism or ophthalmopathy (not recorded which).

The genes are TRBV29-1 and TRBJ1-1; D unresolved. The germline V and J ends were trimmed by 6 bases and 6 bases, with 11 bases remaining between them. CDR3 length: 11 residues. Germline CDR1 and CDR2: SQVTM and ANQGSEA. CDR3 protein: CSVRRPAEAFF. The CDR3, as DNA: TGCAGCGTCAGGAGGCCCGCTGAAGCTTTCTTT.

V is TRBV13 and J is TRBJ2-3, with D possibly TRBD2 on 6 matching bases. Germline-derived CDR1 and CDR2 are PRHDT and FYEKMQ (reference sequence). Trimming stripped 2 bases from V and 0 bases from J, with 15 bases between. CDR3 length equals 17 residues. The CDR3 loop reads CASSLLSGVRSTDTQYF. The CDR3 DNA reads TGTGCCAGCAGCTTATTATCGGGGGTTCGCAGCACAGATACGCAGTATTTT.

This clonotype was counted only a few times. A much larger clone lies one base from this, so it may be a read error. This sequence joins TRBV7-9 and TRBJ1-5, with a weak D call TRBD1 (5 bases). V gave up 5 bases and J gave up 5 bases, with 19 bases separating them. The CDR3 runs to 16 residues. CDR1 and CDR2 (germline): SEHNR, FQNEAQ (reference sequence). CDR3 amino acids: CASSPHPWRGDQPQHF. In DNA form, the CDR3 reads TGTGCCAGCAGCCCCCACCCATGGAGGGGAGATCAGCCCCAGCATTTT.

V usage is TRBV10-3 and J usage is TRBJ1-2; TRBD1 is a possible D gene (6 bases). Trimming took 6 bases from V and 0 from J, leaving 11 bases between them. The CDR3 is made up of 14 amino acids. Germline CDR1 reads ENHRY; CDR2 reads SYGVKD. The CDR3 region is CAIRGGTTNYGYTF. CDR3 sequence (DNA): TGTGCCATCAGAGGGGGGACAACTAACTATGGCTACACCTTC.

CDR3 coding DNA: TGTGCCAGCAAGGTCACGGCTACCGGAGCCGGGGCCAACGTCCTGACTTTC. Residues: CASKVTATGAGANVLTF. The chain recombines TRBV6-6 with TRBJ2-6; D is uncertain. The CDR3 has 17 residues. Germline CDR1 MNHNY, CDR2 SVGAGI (reference sequence). Trimming shortened V by 7 bases and J by 4 bases, and 20 bases separated the two germline ends.

The chain uses TRBV20-1 and TRBJ2-7, with 7 bases lining up with TRBD2. Germline V gene lookup returns CDR1 DFQATT and CDR2 SNEGSKA (reference sequence). The CDR3 has 16 residues. Trimming removed 0 bases from V and 3 bases from J; junction bases left unmatched: 11. As DNA, the CDR3 is TGCAGTGCTAGAGAAGGGAGGGCCAGTCTGAGCTACGAGCAGTACTTC. It yields the protein CSAREGRASLSYEQYF.

This clonotype showed up many times. The chain links TRBV12-3 or TRBV12-4 to TRBJ1-2; TRBD1 might be the D (5 bases). The V end was cut by 6 bases, the J end by 3 bases, with 14 bases between. There are 14 residues in the CDR3. DNA of the CDR3: TGTGCCAGCAGACACAATACAGGAGACTATGGCTACACCTTC. Translated: CASRHNTGDYGYTF.

V usage is TRBV20-1 and J usage is TRBJ1-5; D might be TRBD1 (6 bases). V was pared by 3 bases and J by 0 bases, with 15 bases between. Germline CDR1 reads DFQATT; CDR2 reads SNEGSKA (reference sequence). There are 16 residues in the CDR3. The CDR3 region is CSASRGQGSSNQPQHF. DNA for the CDR3: TGCAGTGCTAGCCGCGGCCAGGGGAGTAGCAATCAGCCCCAGCATTTT.

There are many counts of this clonotype. This rearrangement joins TRBV29-1 to TRBJ1-2; D ambiguous. Germline-derived CDR1 and CDR2 are SQVTM and ANQGSEA. V lost 7 bases, J lost 1 base, and 13 bases lay in between. This CDR3 spans 13 amino acids. CDR3 DNA: TGCAGCGCCCTCGTGGGGAATAACTATGGCTACACCTTC. This sequence encodes CSALVGNNYGYTF. The full variable domain, in which reference TRBV29-1 and TRBJ1-2 provide the parts outside the CDR3, is SAVISQKPSRDICQRGTSLTIQCQVDSQVTMMFWYRQQPGQSLTLIATANQGSEATYESGFVIDKFPISRPNLTFSTLTVSNMSPEDSSIYLCSALVGNNYGYTFGSGTRLTVV.